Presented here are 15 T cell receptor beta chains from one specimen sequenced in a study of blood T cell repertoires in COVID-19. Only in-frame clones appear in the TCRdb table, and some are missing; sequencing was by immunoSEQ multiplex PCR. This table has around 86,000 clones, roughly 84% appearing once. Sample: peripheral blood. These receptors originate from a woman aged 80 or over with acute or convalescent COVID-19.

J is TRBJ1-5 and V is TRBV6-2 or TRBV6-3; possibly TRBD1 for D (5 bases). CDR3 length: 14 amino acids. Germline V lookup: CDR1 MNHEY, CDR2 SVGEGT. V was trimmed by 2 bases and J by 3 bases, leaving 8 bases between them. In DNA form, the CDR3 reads TGTGCCAGCAGTTACAGGGGAAACAATCAGCCCCAGCATTTT. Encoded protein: CASSYRGNNQPQHF.

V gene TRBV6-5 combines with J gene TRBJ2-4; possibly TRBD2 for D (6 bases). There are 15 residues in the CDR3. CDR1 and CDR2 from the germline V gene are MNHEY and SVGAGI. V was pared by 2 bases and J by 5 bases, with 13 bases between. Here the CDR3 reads CASSYRDGGQNIQYF. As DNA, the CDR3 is TGTGCCAGCAGTTACCGGGACGGGGGACAAAACATTCAGTACTTC.

The CDR3 sequence is CASSYGGQGANYEQYF. CDR3 coding DNA: TGTGCCAGCAGCTATGGGGGACAGGGGGCGAACTACGAGCAGTACTTC. This chain links TRBV11-2 with TRBJ2-7; 12 bases line up with TRBD1. Germline-derived CDR1 and CDR2 are SGHAT and FQNNGV. The CDR3 is 16 amino acids. V was clipped by 4 bases and J by 3 bases; unmatched bases: 7.

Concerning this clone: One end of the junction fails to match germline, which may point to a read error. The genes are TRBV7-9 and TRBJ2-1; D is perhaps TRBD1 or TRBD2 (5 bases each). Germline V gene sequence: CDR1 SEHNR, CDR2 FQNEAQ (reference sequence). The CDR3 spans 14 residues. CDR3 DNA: TGTGCCAGCAGCCTAGCCAGGGCCTACAATGAGCAGTTCTTC. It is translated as CASSLARAYNEQFF.

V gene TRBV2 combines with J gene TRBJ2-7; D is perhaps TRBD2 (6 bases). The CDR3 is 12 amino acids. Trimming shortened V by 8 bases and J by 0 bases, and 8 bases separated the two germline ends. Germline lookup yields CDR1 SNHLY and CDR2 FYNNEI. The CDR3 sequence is CASRGFSYEQYF. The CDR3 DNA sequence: TGTGCCAGCCGGGGGTTCTCCTACGAGCAGTACTTC.

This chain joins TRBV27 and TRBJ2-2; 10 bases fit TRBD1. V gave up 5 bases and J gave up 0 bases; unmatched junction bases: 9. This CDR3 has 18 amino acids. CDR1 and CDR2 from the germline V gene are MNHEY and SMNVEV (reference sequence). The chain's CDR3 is CASSPRTGGITNTGELFF. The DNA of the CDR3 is TGTGCCAGCAGTCCCAGGACAGGGGGTATCACGAACACCGGGGAGCTGTTTTTT.

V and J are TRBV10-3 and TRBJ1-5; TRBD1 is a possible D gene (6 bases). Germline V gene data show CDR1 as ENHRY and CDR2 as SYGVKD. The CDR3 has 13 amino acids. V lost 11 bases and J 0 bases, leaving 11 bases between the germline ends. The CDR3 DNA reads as TGTGCCGCCAGGACAGATAGCAATCAGCCCCAGCATTTT. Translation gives CAARTDSNQPQHF.

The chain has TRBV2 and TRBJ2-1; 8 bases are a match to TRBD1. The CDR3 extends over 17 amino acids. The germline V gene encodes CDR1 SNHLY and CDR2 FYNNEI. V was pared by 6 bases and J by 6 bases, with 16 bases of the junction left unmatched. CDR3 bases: TGTGCCAGCAGGCAACCTGGGGTCAGGGGGCGAGGCAATGAGCAGTTCTTC. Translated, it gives CASRQPGVRGRGNEQFF.

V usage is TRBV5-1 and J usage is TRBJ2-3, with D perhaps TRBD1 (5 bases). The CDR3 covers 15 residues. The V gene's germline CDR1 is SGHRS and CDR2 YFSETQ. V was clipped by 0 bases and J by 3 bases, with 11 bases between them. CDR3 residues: CASSLGQGRTDTQYF. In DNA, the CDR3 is TGCGCCAGCAGCTTGGGGCAGGGTAGGACAGATACGCAGTATTTT. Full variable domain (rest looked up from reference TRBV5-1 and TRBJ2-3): KAGVTQTPRYLIKTRGQQVTLSCSPISGHRSVSWYQQTPGQGLQFLFEYFSETQRNKGNFPGRFSGRQFSNSRSEMNVSTLELGDSALYLCASSLGQGRTDTQYFGPGTRLTVL.

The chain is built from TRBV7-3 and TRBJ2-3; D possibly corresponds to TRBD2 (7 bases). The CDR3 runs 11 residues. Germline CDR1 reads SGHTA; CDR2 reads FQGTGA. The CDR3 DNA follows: TGTGTAGGGGGGGCCGCAGATACGCAGTATTTT. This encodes CVGGAADTQYF.

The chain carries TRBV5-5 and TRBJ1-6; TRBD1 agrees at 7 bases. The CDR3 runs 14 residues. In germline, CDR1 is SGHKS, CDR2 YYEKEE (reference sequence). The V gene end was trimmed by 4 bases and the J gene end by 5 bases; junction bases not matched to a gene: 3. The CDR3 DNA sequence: TGTGCCAGCAGCGCGGGACAGAATAATTCACCCCTCCACTTT. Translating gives CASSAGQNNSPLHF.

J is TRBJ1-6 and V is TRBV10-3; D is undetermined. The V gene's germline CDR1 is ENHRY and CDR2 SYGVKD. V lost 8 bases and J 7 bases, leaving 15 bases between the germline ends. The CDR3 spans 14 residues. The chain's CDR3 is CAIGSRGSNSPLHF. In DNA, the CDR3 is TGTGCCATCGGAAGCAGAGGGTCCAATTCACCCCTCCACTTT.

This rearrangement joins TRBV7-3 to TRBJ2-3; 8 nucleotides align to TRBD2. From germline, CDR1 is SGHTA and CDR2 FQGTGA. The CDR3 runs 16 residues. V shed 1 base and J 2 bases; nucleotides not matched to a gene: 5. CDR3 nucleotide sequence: TGTGCCAGCAGCTTAAGGGCGGGAGGTGTCACAGATACGCAGTATTTT. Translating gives CASSLRAGGVTDTQYF.

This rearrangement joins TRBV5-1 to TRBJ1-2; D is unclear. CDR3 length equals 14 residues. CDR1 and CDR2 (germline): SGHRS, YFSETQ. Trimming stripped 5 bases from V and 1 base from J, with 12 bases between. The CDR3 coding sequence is TGCGCCAGCAGGAGGGCCGATCATAACTATGGCTACACCTTC. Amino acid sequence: CASRRADHNYGYTF.

In DNA, the CDR3 is TGTGCCAGCAGTTTCGTGAGAGGACAGGGCATTTTATATGGCTACACCTTC. It yields the protein CASSFVRGQGILYGYTF. V usage is TRBV27 and J usage is TRBJ1-2; 8 bases are a match to TRBD1. Germline CDR1 is MNHEY and CDR2 is SMNVEV (reference sequence). V trimming: 3 bases; J trimming: 5 bases; junction bases outside the gene matches: 14. This CDR3 comprises 17 residues.